The 4 T cell receptor beta chains presented below share a single source sample, sequenced in a study of T-cell reconstitution after alpha-beta-depleted transplantation in children. During its preparation, the TCRbeta library received unique molecular identifiers. TCRdb reprocessed the PCR reads with MiXCR, giving one entry per CDR3 protein. Of hundreds of thousands of distinct CDR3 sequences listed, around 9.6% are singletons. The sample was PBMCs from the stem cell graft donor, taken from the stem cell graft. All receptors come from a human donor who donated a stem cell graft to a child with SCID.

At least ten counts were recorded for this clonotype. This rearrangement joins TRBV7-2 to TRBJ2-5, with D perhaps TRBD1 (6 bases). Trimming removed 1 base at V and 0 bases at J, with 12 bases between. This CDR3 region has 16 residues. The germline V gene encodes CDR1 SGHTA and CDR2 FQGNSA. The CDR3 protein is CASSLVIRDNQETQYF. The CDR3 bases are TGTGCCAGCAGCTTAGTCATTCGGGACAACCAAGAGACCCAGTACTTC.

The V and J genes are TRBV12-3 or TRBV12-4 and TRBJ2-5; D might be TRBD2 (6 bases). The CDR3 contains 13 residues. Trimming took 5 bases from V and 9 from J, leaving 16 bases between them. The DNA for the CDR3 is TGTGCCAGCAGTCCCCCATCAGGAGGGTCCCAGTACTTC. Encoded protein: CASSPPSGGSQYF.

The chain links TRBV5-1 to TRBJ2-1, with D uncertain. The CDR3 has 15 residues. The V and J ends lost 4 bases and 0 bases respectively, with 11 bases between them. The germline CDR1 and CDR2 sequences are SGHRS and YFSETQ. Here the CDR3 reads CASSQTYSSYNEQFF. CDR3 nucleotides: TGCGCCAGCAGCCAGACCTACAGCTCCTACAATGAGCAGTTCTTC.

The chain recombines TRBV21-1 with TRBJ2-2; the D call TRBD1 from the table was never checked on the DNA. TRBV21-1 is a pseudogene locus. This CDR3 is 15 amino acids long. CDR3 loop: CASRRGIANTGELFF. CDR3 DNA: TGTGCCAGCAGACGGGGGATCGCGAACACCGGGGAGCTGTTTTTT.